These 17 T cell receptor beta chains came from one sample sequenced in a study of T cells after yellow fever vaccination. TCRdb re-called the 5' RACE reads with MiXCR, one entry per CDR3 protein. The table has hundreds of thousands of distinct CDR3 sequences, under 20% seen once. The sample was PBMCs, taken before the yellow fever booster vaccination. These receptors originate from a young man who received the YFV17D yellow fever vaccine.

This chain links TRBV6-5 with TRBJ2-7; tentatively, D is TRBD1 (6 bases). The CDR3 has 15 residues. Germline CDR1 MNHEY, CDR2 SVGAGI. V lost 6 bases and J 7 bases, leaving 22 bases between the germline ends. CDR3 sequence reads: CASSPAAYRVWEQYF. The CDR3 region has the DNA TGTGCCAGCAGCCCGGCTGCTTACAGGGTCTGGGAGCAGTACTTC.

This clonotype was observed a handful of times. The chain has TRBV3-1 and TRBJ2-7; D may be TRBD1 (6 bases). The germline V and J ends were trimmed by 4 bases and 4 bases, with 8 bases remaining between them. CDR1 LGHDT and CDR2 YNNKEL come from the germline V gene (reference sequence). The CDR3 sequence is 12 residues long. The CDR3 region is CASSRQGYEQYF. Written as DNA, the CDR3 is TGTGCCAGCAGCCGGCAGGGGTACGAGCAGTACTTC.

This clonotype appeared a few times. This rearrangement joins TRBV6-5 to TRBJ2-2, with 8 bases identical to TRBD2. This CDR3 region has 16 residues. V lost 5 bases, J lost 4 bases, and 9 bases stayed unmatched. CDR1 is MNHEY and CDR2 is SVGAGI in the germline V gene. CDR3 nucleotide sequence: TGTGCCAGCAGTCCGGGGGGGCCAAGGGGCACCGGGGAGCTGTTTTTT. Translated, it gives CASSPGGPRGTGELFF.

This clonotype was seen a few times. This rearrangement joins TRBV27 to TRBJ1-2; D not resolved. Germline values: CDR1 MNHEY, CDR2 SMNVEV (reference sequence). This CDR3 comprises 13 residues. Trimming took off 5 bases at V and 5 bases at J, with 12 bases between the two ends. The CDR3 sequence is CASSLASGYGYTF. In DNA form, the CDR3 reads TGTGCCAGCAGTCTGGCGTCGGGTTATGGCTACACCTTC.

This clonotype was seen only a few times. The chain is built from TRBV7-2 and TRBJ2-5; D remains unclear. V dropped 10 bases and J dropped 4 bases, with 13 bases sitting between them. The CDR3 is made up of 12 amino acids. Germline loops: CDR1 SGHTA, CDR2 FQGNSA. In DNA form, the CDR3 reads TGTGCCACCGGCGGTTACACAGAGACCCAGTACTTC. As protein: CATGGYTETQYF.

This clonotype was counted a few times. The chain couples TRBV12-3 or TRBV12-4 to TRBJ2-7, with 7 bases aligning to TRBD2. This CDR3 has 14 amino acids. The V and J ends lost 5 bases and 2 bases, in that order; junction bases with no gene match: 6. CDR3 DNA sequence: TGTGCCAGCAGTGGACACCGGGGGGCCTACGAGCAGTACTTC. It is translated as CASSGHRGAYEQYF.

V and J are TRBV4-2 and TRBJ1-1, with D perhaps matching TRBD1 (6 bases). Between the trimmed V and J ends, which lost 0 bases and 8 bases, there was a span of 16 bases. The germline V gene encodes CDR1 LGHNA and CDR2 YNFKEQ. CDR3 length: 15 residues. Written as DNA, the CDR3 is TGTGCCAGCAGCCAAGAACCCACAGGGATCGGGGAAGCTTTCTTT. It translates to CASSQEPTGIGEAFF.

This clonotype was counted only a few times. V gene TRBV4-3 combines with J gene TRBJ2-3; 7 bases are shared with TRBD1. The V segment lost 3 bases and the J segment 6 bases; nucleotides outside the gene matches: 6. The CDR3 covers 14 residues. Per germline, CDR1 LGHNA and CDR2 YSLEER. The CDR3 sequence: CASSQRQGSDTQYF. The CDR3 nucleotides are TGCGCCAGCAGCCAGCGACAGGGATCGGATACGCAGTATTTT.

The rearrangement joins TRBV27 to TRBJ1-1; TRBD1 aligns across 8 bases. The CDR3 consists of 14 residues. The V gene end was trimmed by 8 bases and the J gene end by 4 bases; junction bases not matched to a gene: 9. CDR1 MNHEY and CDR2 SMNVEV come from the germline V gene (reference sequence). This CDR3 is CASGRGQEVTEAFF. CDR3 coding DNA: TGTGCCAGCGGCAGGGGGCAGGAAGTCACTGAAGCTTTCTTT.

The rearrangement joins TRBV6-1 to TRBJ1-5, with D uncertain. V gave up 6 bases and J gave up 9 bases, with 18 bases separating them. This CDR3 comprises 14 residues. Germline CDR1 is MNHNS and CDR2 is SASEGT. The CDR3, as DNA: TGTGCCAGCAGCTCCCTGGAGTCGACAACGCCCCAGCATTTT. This codes for CASSSLESTTPQHF.

The J gene is TRBJ2-2, the V gene TRBV7-3; possible D gene TRBD1, 6 bases. V was shortened by 3 bases and J by 0 bases, with 11 bases between the two germline ends. The length of the CDR3 is 16 residues. Germline V lookup: CDR1 SGHTA, CDR2 FQGTGA. The CDR3 coding sequence is TGTGCCAGCAGCTTCCAGGGGAGTACGAACACCGGGGAGCTGTTTTTT. This translates into CASSFQGSTNTGELFF.

This sequence joins TRBV19 and TRBJ2-7; D remains unclear. Trimming left V 4 bases short and J 5 bases short, with 6 bases between. Germline lookup yields CDR1 LNHDA and CDR2 SQIVND (reference sequence). The CDR3 totals 11 residues. The CDR3 sequence is CASSSGHEQYF. As DNA, the CDR3 is TGTGCCAGTAGTAGCGGCCACGAGCAGTACTTC. Complete variable domain (other parts from reference TRBV19 and TRBJ2-7): DGGITQSPKYLFRKEGQNVTLSCEQNLNHDAMYWYRQDPGQGLRLIYYSQIVNDFQKGDIAEGYSVSREKKESFPLTVTSAQKNPTAFYLCASSSGHEQYFGPGTRLTVT.

This clonotype was counted only a few times. This chain connects TRBV6-6 to TRBJ2-6; D is undetermined. This CDR3 is 15 amino acids long. Trimming cost V 4 bases and J 0 bases, with 7 bases left between them. CDR1 and CDR2 (germline): MNHNY, SVGAGI (reference sequence). CDR3 nucleotides: TGTGCCAGCAGTTCACAGCACTCTGGGGCCAACGTCCTGACTTTC. As protein: CASSSQHSGANVLTF.

The sample holds a few counts of this clonotype. The chain carries TRBV6-2 or TRBV6-3 and TRBJ2-6; TRBD1 agrees at 10 bases. V gave up 8 bases and J gave up 3 bases; unmatched junction bases: 7. The CDR3 runs 16 residues. The germline V gene encodes CDR1 MNHEY and CDR2 SVGEGT. CDR3 coding DNA: TGTGCCAGCGCCGGGACAGGGGCTTATGGGGCCAACGTCCTGACTTTC. This translates into CASAGTGAYGANVLTF.

The CDR3 sequence: CASSLGISSYEQYF. The CDR3 nucleotides read TGTGCCAGCAGCTTAGGGATTTCATCCTACGAGCAGTACTTC. The genes are TRBV7-9 and TRBJ2-7; D call uncertain. Germline CDR1 is SEHNR and CDR2 is FQNEAQ (reference sequence). This CDR3 spans 14 amino acids. V lost 1 base, J lost 1 base, and 8 bases lay in between.

The V gene is TRBV4-3, the J gene TRBJ1-2, with TRBD1 identical over 8 bases. The CDR3 length is 15 residues. CDR1 is LGHNA and CDR2 is YSLEER in the germline V gene. J gave up 4 bases and V 0 bases, and 4 bases lay outside the gene matches. The CDR3 loop is CASSQDVTGAYGYTF. In DNA, the CDR3 is TGCGCCAGCAGCCAAGATGTGACAGGGGCCTATGGCTACACCTTC.

This CDR3 reads CASGDAPPTDTQYF. The CDR3 DNA is TGCGCCAGCGGAGACGCCCCGCCAACAGATACGCAGTATTTT. This rearrangement joins TRBV5-1 to TRBJ2-3; D is unresolved. CDR3 size: 14 residues. V lost 7 bases and J lost 3, with 15 bases in between. Germline CDR1 SGHRS, CDR2 YFSETQ.